The rows below give T cell receptor beta chains drawn from one sample of a study of T cells after yellow fever vaccination. TCRdb ran MiXCR on the 5' RACE reads and lists one entry per CDR3 protein. Counted here are under 500,000 distinct CDR3 sequences, about 17% occurring once; the ten biggest clones make up roughly a sixth. This specimen was PBMCs, taken before the yellow fever booster vaccination. Every receptor here comes from a young man who received the YFV17D yellow fever vaccine. CDR3s leave out the opening cysteine and the closing phenylalanine or tryptophan.

cdr3_aa	v_call	j_call
ASSQVGAAGTNTGELF	TRBV4-1	TRBJ2-2
SARVWRSTDTQY	TRBV20-1	TRBJ2-3
ASNIGQGYVTQY	TRBV6-1	TRBJ2-5
SVGLMNTEAF	TRBV29-1	TRBJ1-1
ASSLLGSGEYNEQF	TRBV9	TRBJ2-1
ASSQRVTFLAKNIQY	TRBV4-1	TRBJ2-4
ASSYLKQDGYT	TRBV6-6	TRBJ1-2
ASSSLRGIDEQY	TRBV5-1	TRBJ2-7
ASSPNPQIISNQPQH	TRBV21-1	TRBJ1-5
SASPRTGELF	TRBV20-1	TRBJ2-2
ASSYHERTENSPLH	TRBV6-2/TRBV6-3	TRBJ1-6
ASGPPYEQY	TRBV4-2	TRBJ2-7
SAPLAGISTGELF	TRBV20-1	TRBJ2-2
ASSTWDASGNTIY	TRBV5-1	TRBJ1-3
ASSQGLRLGSEKLF	TRBV4-1	TRBJ1-4
ASSLSPGQGFLDT	TRBV5-1	TRBJ1-2
ASSKLAGGPYNEQF	TRBV6-1	TRBJ2-1
ASSLQGGHEQY	TRBV6-5	TRBJ2-7